The 31 T cell receptor beta chains below were found in one sample sequenced in a study of blood T cell repertoires in COVID-19. The table came from immunoSEQ multiplex PCR; TCRdb's copy has only in-frame clones and leaves some out. The profile covers 290,000 or so clones, with around nine tenths appearing a single time and roughly 1.3% taken by the ten largest. The sequenced material came from peripheral blood. Every receptor here comes from a man between 70 and 80 years old with acute or convalescent COVID-19.

CDR3 sequence: CAISEGRSPLHF. DNA of the CDR3: TGTGCCATCAGTGAGGGGAGGTCACCCCTCCACTTT. The chain carries TRBV10-3 and TRBJ1-6; D is unclear. Trimming pared 2 bases from V and 10 bases from J, leaving 6 bases between. The germline V gene encodes CDR1 ENHRY and CDR2 SYGVKD. This CDR3 spans 12 amino acids.

The rearrangement joins TRBV7-2 to TRBJ2-1, with 10 bases aligning to TRBD2. CDR3 length equals 14 residues. J gave up 1 base and V 7 bases, and 1 base lay outside the gene matches. Germline assignment: CDR1 SGHTA and CDR2 FQGNSA. CDR3: CASKAGGSYNEQFF. The CDR3, as DNA: TGTGCCAGCAAAGCGGGAGGGTCCTACAATGAGCAGTTCTTC.

The chain combines TRBV28 with TRBJ2-5, with TRBD2 matching over 15 bases. V shed 4 bases, J shed 1 base, and the junction held 4 bases outside the gene matches. CDR3 length equals 17 residues. Germline CDR1 MDHEN, CDR2 SYDVKM. The CDR3 sequence: CASSWTSGRASQETQYF. The CDR3 DNA sequence: TGTGCCAGCAGTTGGACTAGCGGGAGGGCAAGCCAAGAGACCCAGTACTTC.

This chain links TRBV19 with TRBJ1-3, with D possibly TRBD1 on 6 matching bases. The germline gives CDR1 LNHDA, CDR2 SQIVND (reference sequence). Trimming shortened V by 5 bases and J by 2 bases, and 13 bases separated the two germline ends. The CDR3 length is 15 residues. CDR3 loop: CASSAGEATGNTIYF. The DNA of the CDR3 is TGTGCCAGTAGTGCAGGGGAAGCGACTGGAAACACCATATATTTT.

The genes are TRBV7-3 and TRBJ2-1; TRBD2 aligns across 8 bases. Germline CDR1 reads SGHTA; CDR2 reads FQGTGA. The CDR3 spans 14 residues. V shed 2 bases and J 5 bases; nucleotides not matched to a gene: 2. Here the CDR3 DNA reads TGTGCCAGCAGCTTAGGCGGGGGGAACAATGAGCAGTTCTTC. Protein: CASSLGGGNNEQFF.

The chain recombines TRBV18 with TRBJ2-7; D is possibly TRBD1 (6 bases). This CDR3 has 13 residues. Trimming stripped 4 bases from V and 4 bases from J, with 11 bases between. Germline V gene data show CDR1 as KGHSH and CDR2 as LQKENI. DNA of the CDR3: TGTGCCAGCTCACAAGGGACAAATTACGAGCAGTACTTC. Its translation is CASSQGTNYEQYF.

Only a few counts were recorded for this clone. V is TRBV7-9 and J is TRBJ1-4; D is uncertain. The CDR3 is made up of 18 amino acids. V lost 4 bases, J lost 3 bases, and 21 bases lay in between. Germline CDR1 reads SEHNR; CDR2 reads FQNEAQ (reference sequence). The CDR3 sequence: CASSSPWSGGRANEKLFF. The CDR3 DNA sequence: TGTGCCAGCAGCTCTCCTTGGTCGGGAGGGAGGGCTAATGAAAAACTGTTTTTT.

The gene calls are TRBV6-5 and TRBJ1-2, with D maybe TRBD1 (5 bases). Germline assignment: CDR1 MNHEY and CDR2 SVGAGI. Trimming left V 5 bases short and J 4 bases short, with 14 bases between. The CDR3 runs 14 residues. For the CDR3, the DNA is TGTGCCAGCAGTCGCCGGGACTTCGGCTATGGCTACACCTTC. It is translated as CASSRRDFGYGYTF.

The chain uses TRBV24-1 and TRBJ2-1, with 7 positions matching TRBD2. The CDR3 runs 15 residues. Trimming took 7 bases from V and 4 from J; bases not matched to a gene: 9. Germline CDR1 reads KGHDR; CDR2 reads SFDVKD. The CDR3 nucleotides are TGTGCCACCAGCGAGCGGGGCAGGATTTACAATGAGCAGTTCTTC. Protein product: CATSERGRIYNEQFF.

This clone was picked up one time. The chain is built from TRBV5-1 and TRBJ2-2; 9 bases map to TRBD1. Per germline, CDR1 SGHRS and CDR2 YFSETQ. V lost 6 bases and J lost 3; bases outside the gene matches: 6. This CDR3 spans 15 amino acids. Here the CDR3 DNA reads TGCGCCAGCAACGTCGACAGGGGGGACACCGGGGAGCTGTTTTTT. It codes for CASNVDRGDTGELFF.

This clone appeared once. V gene TRBV30 combines with J gene TRBJ2-5; no clear D gene. Trimming shortened V by 4 bases and J by 4 bases, and 16 bases separated the two germline ends. The CDR3 consists of 14 residues. Germline CDR1 and CDR2: GTSNPN and SVGIG (reference sequence). The CDR3 nucleotides read TGTGCCTGGATTCCCCCCGGTAATTTAGAGACCCAGTACTTC. This codes for CAWIPPGNLETQYF. Using reference TRBV30 and TRBJ2-5 for the parts outside the CDR3, the full variable domain is SQTIHQWPATLVQPVGSPLSLECTVEGTSNPNLYWYRQAAGRGLQLLFYSVGIGQISSEVPQNLSASRPQDRQFILSSKKLLLSDSGFYLCAWIPPGNLETQYFGPGTRLLVL.

This rearrangement joins TRBV6-5 to TRBJ2-5; a possible D gene is TRBD2 (7 bases). The V gene lost 2 bases and the J gene lost 3 bases, with 16 bases spanning the gap. This CDR3 has 16 amino acids. The germline V gene encodes CDR1 MNHEY and CDR2 SVGAGI. The CDR3, as DNA: TGTGCCAGCAGTTACAGCGCGGGGGCTCAAAAAGAGACCCAGTACTTC. It specifies CASSYSAGAQKETQYF.

The chain combines TRBV7-8 with TRBJ2-3, with a tentative D call TRBD1 (6 bases). This CDR3 has 17 residues. In germline, CDR1 is SGHVS, CDR2 FQNEAQ. Trimming cost V 1 base and J 1 base, with 15 bases left between them. The CDR3 region is CASSLVGGNSGTDTQYF. CDR3 nucleotides: TGTGCCAGCAGCTTAGTAGGGGGTAATTCTGGCACAGATACGCAGTATTTT.

This rearrangement joins TRBV7-2 to TRBJ1-3; TRBD1 is a possible D gene (5 bases). Trimming removed 5 bases from V and 2 bases from J, with 13 bases in between. This CDR3 is built from 15 residues. Per germline, CDR1 SGHTA and CDR2 FQGNSA. DNA of the CDR3: TGTGCCAGCAGCCCGACAGAGAACCCTGGAAACACCATATATTTT. Amino acids: CASSPTENPGNTIYF. The variable domain in full, with the rest retrieved from reference TRBV7-2 and TRBJ1-3, is GAGVSQSPSNKVTEKGKDVELRCDPISGHTALYWYRQSLGQGLEFLIYFQGNSAPDKSGLPSDRFSAERTGGSVSTLTIQRTQQEDSAVYLCASSPTENPGNTIYFGEGSWLTVV.

J is TRBJ2-4 and V is TRBV2; 8 bases are a match to TRBD1. With V trimmed by 6 bases and J by 5 bases, 9 bases remained unmatched. There are 15 residues in the CDR3. CDR1 SNHLY and CDR2 FYNNEI come from the germline V gene. Here the CDR3 reads CASRFTDRAENIQYF. The CDR3 DNA sequence: TGTGCCAGCAGGTTCACGGACAGGGCGGAAAACATTCAGTACTTC. The entire variable domain, with the rest obtained from reference TRBV2 and TRBJ2-4, is as follows: EPEVTQTPSHQVTQMGQEVILRCVPISNHLYFYWYRQILGQKVEFLVSFYNNEISEKSEIFDDQFSVERPDGSNFTLKIRSTKLEDSAMYFCASRFTDRAENIQYFGAGTRLSVL.

This sequence joins TRBV7-2 and TRBJ2-7; 7 positions agree with TRBD2. The germline V gene has CDR1 SGHTA and CDR2 FQGNSA. J was trimmed by 0 bases and V by 10 bases; bases with no gene match: 9. CDR3 length: 14 amino acids. DNA for the CDR3: TGTGCCACCAAGCCTAGCGGCCCCTCCTACGAGCAGTACTTC. Its translation is CATKPSGPSYEQYF.

A remark on this clone: At the DNA level, this CDR3 is encoded by other sequences in the same sample as well. The chain carries TRBV5-1 and TRBJ1-6, with TRBD1 matching over 8 bases. The V segment lost 0 bases and the J segment 7 bases; nucleotides outside the gene matches: 0. The length of the CDR3 is 14 residues. Germline V CDR1 and CDR2: SGHRS, YFSETQ. The CDR3 region has the DNA TGCGCCAGCAGCTTGGACAGGGGGAATTCACCCCTCCACTTT. It encodes CASSLDRGNSPLHF.

The chain has TRBV2 and TRBJ2-4; D possibly corresponds to TRBD2 (5 bases). The CDR3 has 15 residues. The V gene lost 4 bases and the J gene lost 0 bases, with 10 bases spanning the gap. The germline CDR1 and CDR2 sequences are SNHLY and FYNNEI. The CDR3 DNA sequence: TGTGCCAGCAGTGGGGAAGCGGCAGCCAAAAACATTCAGTACTTC. This translates into CASSGEAAAKNIQYF.

The chain uses TRBV18 and TRBJ2-5; perhaps TRBD2 as D (6 bases). The CDR3 covers 14 residues. V dropped 2 bases and J dropped 2 bases, with 9 bases sitting between them. The germline V gene has CDR1 KGHSH and CDR2 LQKENI. Here the CDR3 DNA reads TGTGCCAGCTCACCATTAGCGGAGCAAGAGACCCAGTACTTC. Protein sequence: CASSPLAEQETQYF.

J is TRBJ1-5 and V is TRBV19, with TRBD1 as a possible D gene (6 bases). This CDR3 is built from 16 residues. Per germline, CDR1 LNHDA and CDR2 SQIVND (reference sequence). The V end lost 5 bases, the J end lost 0 bases, and 14 bases lay between the germline ends. CDR3: CASSLVGQNSNQPQHF. In DNA, the CDR3 is TGTGCCAGTAGTCTGGTTGGACAGAATAGCAATCAGCCCCAGCATTTT.

The J gene is TRBJ2-1, the V gene TRBV27; 8 nucleotides align to TRBD1. The germline V gene encodes CDR1 MNHEY and CDR2 SMNVEV (reference sequence). The CDR3 spans 13 residues. After removal of 3 bases from V and 9 bases from J, the junction contained 4 bases not matched to a gene. The CDR3 DNA reads TGTGCCAGCAGTTTCGCAGGGGGCGTTGAGCAGTTCTTC. This sequence encodes CASSFAGGVEQFF.

The rearrangement links TRBV7-8 to TRBJ1-6; 11 bases match TRBD1. The CDR3 extends over 16 amino acids. Trimming took 5 bases from V and 9 from J; bases not matched to a gene: 9. Germline V gene data show CDR1 as SGHVS and CDR2 as FQNEAQ. The CDR3 region has the DNA TGTGCCAGCAGCGTAACCGGGACAGGGGGTAGTTCACCCCTCCACTTT. It codes for CASSVTGTGGSSPLHF.

This chain's CDR3 is CASRPGTGSNQPQHF. CDR3 DNA: TGTGCCAGCAGACCTGGGACAGGGAGCAATCAGCCCCAGCATTTT. This rearrangement joins TRBV6-5 to TRBJ1-5; 9 positions match TRBD1. From germline, CDR1 is MNHEY and CDR2 SVGAGI. V was clipped by 6 bases and J by 1 base; unmatched bases: 4. The CDR3 is made up of 15 amino acids.

The chain has TRBV3-1 (or the pseudogene TRBV3-2) and TRBJ1-4; 8 bases match TRBD1. Germline V gene data show CDR1 as LGHDT and CDR2 as YNNKEL (reference sequence). With V trimmed by 1 base and J by 6 bases, 7 bases remained unmatched. The CDR3 spans 16 residues. CDR3 in amino acids: CASSQGTGGGHEKLFF. In DNA, the CDR3 is TGTGCCAGCAGCCAAGGTACAGGGGGAGGACATGAAAAACTGTTTTTT.

The chain recombines TRBV7-2 with TRBJ2-7; no reliable D call. This CDR3 contains 14 residues. CDR1 SGHTA and CDR2 FQGNSA come from the germline V gene. Trimming took 5 bases from V and 2 from J, leaving 13 bases between them. In DNA, the CDR3 is TGTGCCAGCAGCCGCGGCCTGCCCGCCTACGAGCAGTACTTC. Its protein is CASSRGLPAYEQYF.

The chain carries TRBV6-5 and TRBJ2-7, with D unclear. The CDR3 runs to 13 residues. The germline V gene encodes CDR1 MNHEY and CDR2 SVGAGI. The germline V and J ends were trimmed by 2 bases and 2 bases, with 7 bases remaining between them. The CDR3 nucleotides are TGTGCCAGCAGTTACAGAGCAACCTACGAGCAGTACTTC. This encodes CASSYRATYEQYF.

The chain has TRBV19 and TRBJ2-2; weak D call: TRBD2 (5 bases). The CDR3 length is 17 residues. Germline V gene lookup returns CDR1 LNHDA and CDR2 SQIVND (reference sequence). V was pared by 10 bases and J by 3 bases, with 24 bases between. The chain's CDR3 is CAIQGLPEGSDTGELFF. The CDR3 nucleotides read TGTGCCATTCAAGGTCTTCCCGAGGGATCGGACACCGGGGAGCTGTTTTTT.

The chain combines TRBV7-2 with TRBJ2-5, with 12 nucleotides matching TRBD2. Germline V gene lookup returns CDR1 SGHTA and CDR2 FQGNSA. V lost 4 bases to trimming and J lost 5 bases; unmatched junction nucleotides: 5. The CDR3 loop spans 15 amino acids. CDR3 protein: CASSSRTSGTETQYF. The CDR3 coding sequence is TGTGCCAGCAGCTCACGGACTAGCGGGACGGAGACCCAGTACTTC.

The chain combines TRBV5-5 with TRBJ2-3; 9 bases fit TRBD1. Germline CDR1 reads SGHKS; CDR2 reads YYEKEE (reference sequence). The CDR3 sequence is 18 residues long. J was trimmed by 3 bases and V by 2 bases; bases with no gene match: 13. CDR3 sequence: CASSFTGGSASGTDTQYF. The CDR3 DNA reads TGTGCCAGCAGCTTTACAGGGGGCTCAGCTAGCGGTACAGATACGCAGTATTTT.

The chain is built from TRBV19 and TRBJ1-6; TRBD1 aligns across 7 bases. The CDR3 spans 15 residues. Per the germline V gene, CDR1 is LNHDA and CDR2 is SQIVND (reference sequence). V lost 3 bases and J lost 3; bases outside the gene matches: 2. Here the CDR3 reads CASSIRDSYNSPLHF. Written as DNA, the CDR3 is TGTGCCAGTAGTATCCGGGACAGCTATAATTCACCCCTCCACTTT. Combining the CDR3 with reference TRBV19 and TRBJ1-6 gives the whole variable domain DGGITQSPKYLFRKEGQNVTLSCEQNLNHDAMYWYRQDPGQGLRLIYYSQIVNDFQKGDIAEGYSVSREKKESFPLTVTSAQKNPTAFYLCASSIRDSYNSPLHFGNGTRLTVT.

The chain joins TRBV19 to TRBJ1-6; 11 bases are a match to TRBD1. J lost 8 bases, V lost 6 bases, and 6 bases had no gene match. CDR1 is LNHDA, CDR2 SQIVND, per germline (reference sequence). The CDR3 contains 15 residues. CDR3 protein: CASRSPGQGDSPLHF. The CDR3 DNA follows: TGTGCCAGTAGAAGCCCGGGACAGGGGGATTCACCCCTCCACTTT. Using reference TRBV19 and TRBJ1-6 for the parts outside the CDR3, the full variable domain is DGGITQSPKYLFRKEGQNVTLSCEQNLNHDAMYWYRQDPGQGLRLIYYSQIVNDFQKGDIAEGYSVSREKKESFPLTVTSAQKNPTAFYLCASRSPGQGDSPLHFGNGTRLTVT.